One and the same sample provided the 32 T cell receptor beta chains below, sequenced in a study of T cell repertoires in aging, cancer and after chemotherapy. A mixed TRB-A/B primer pool amplified rearranged TRB by multiplex touch-down PCR. One entry per CDR3 protein, called by TCRdb with MiXCR from the multiplex PCR reads. The repertoire holds about 11,000 distinct CDR3 sequences, roughly 29% seen once, with 1.5% to 2% in the top ten. Peripheral blood genomic DNA, not sorted cells or RNA, was the template. The sample consisted of blood. All receptors come from a human donor in good health.

The chain uses TRBV11-2 and TRBJ2-7; possible D gene TRBD1, 5 bases. In germline, CDR1 is SGHAT, CDR2 FQNNGV. V shed 2 bases and J shed 4 bases, with 12 bases lying between them. The CDR3 covers 14 residues. CDR3: CASSLNIGVYEQYF. As DNA, the CDR3 is TGTGCCAGCAGCTTAAATATAGGGGTTTACGAGCAGTACTTC.

This chain joins TRBV6-5 and TRBJ2-6, with D maybe TRBD1 (6 bases). CDR3 length equals 15 residues. The V gene lost 8 bases and the J gene lost 4 bases, with 15 bases spanning the gap. Germline V gene sequence: CDR1 MNHEY, CDR2 SVGAGI. For the CDR3, the DNA is TGTGCCAGCGCGGACAGTCGTGCGGGGGCCAACGTCCTGACTTTC. This gives the protein CASADSRAGANVLTF.

The chain carries TRBV20-1 and TRBJ1-6, with 10 bases identical to TRBD1. This CDR3 comprises 16 residues. V shed 4 bases and J 5 bases; nucleotides not matched to a gene: 8. Germline values: CDR1 DFQATT, CDR2 SNEGSKA (reference sequence). The CDR3 coding sequence is TGCAGTGCTATAGTATCAGGGACAGGGGATAATTCACCCCTCCACTTT. This sequence encodes CSAIVSGTGDNSPLHF.

This clonotype has only a few counts. The rearrangement joins TRBV28 to TRBJ1-2; TRBD1 aligns across 10 bases. CDR1 and CDR2 from the germline V gene are MDHEN and SYDVKM. With V trimmed by 4 bases and J by 2 bases, 13 bases remained unmatched. The CDR3 spans 18 residues. CDR3 loop: CASSSHRDRGRGNYGYTF. The DNA for the CDR3 is TGTGCCAGCAGTTCACACCGGGACAGGGGTAGGGGGAACTATGGCTACACCTTC.

The genes are TRBV7-2 and TRBJ2-7; the match to TRBD2 covers 9 bases. Germline lookup yields CDR1 SGHTA and CDR2 FQGNSA. The CDR3 has 16 residues. Trimming removed 3 bases from V and 5 bases from J; junction bases left unmatched: 11. The CDR3 DNA sequence: TGTGCCAGCAGCTTTTTAGCGGGAGTAGGGTGGCACGAGCAGTACTTC. As protein: CASSFLAGVGWHEQYF.

This clonotype showed up just once. The chain links TRBV6-2 or TRBV6-3 to TRBJ1-5, with 7 bases matching TRBD1. This CDR3 region has 14 residues. Germline CDR1 reads MNHEY; CDR2 reads SVGEGT. Trimming cost V 8 bases and J 6 bases; bases outside gene matches: 10. The CDR3, as DNA: TGTGCCAGCTGTAACAGGGGTCACTCTCAGCCCCAGCATTTT. It specifies CASCNRGHSQPQHF.

The gene calls are TRBV6-5 and TRBJ1-1, with a weak D call TRBD1 (5 bases). CDR1 and CDR2 (germline): MNHEY, SVGAGI. The length of the CDR3 is 15 residues. V was cut by 6 bases and J by 2 bases, with 16 bases left in between. The CDR3 reads CASSPRQGYNTEAFF. The CDR3 DNA sequence: TGTGCCAGCAGCCCCAGGCAGGGATACAACACTGAAGCTTTCTTT.

The J gene is TRBJ1-1, the V gene TRBV28; 9 nucleotides match TRBD1. With V trimmed by 7 bases and J by 1 base, 13 bases remained unmatched. There are 17 residues in the CDR3. CDR1 and CDR2 from the germline V gene are MDHEN and SYDVKM. CDR3 residues: CASTSVGTGIRNTEAFF. For the CDR3, the DNA is TGTGCCAGCACCTCGGTGGGGACAGGGATAAGGAACACTGAAGCTTTCTTT.

V and J are TRBV7-2 and TRBJ1-6; the D gene is possibly TRBD1 (6 bases). CDR3 length equals 18 residues. Trimming took off 6 bases at V and 5 bases at J, with 23 bases between the two ends. The germline gives CDR1 SGHTA, CDR2 FQGNSA. CDR3 in amino acids: CASSLLRGLLRHNSPLHF. CDR3 in DNA: TGTGCCAGCAGTCTCCTCCGGGGGCTCCTTCGACATAATTCACCCCTCCACTTT.

This clonotype came up a few times. V usage is TRBV28 and J usage is TRBJ1-5; no firm D call. Germline V gives CDR1 MDHEN, CDR2 SYDVKM. The V gene lost 5 bases and the J gene lost 5 bases, with 7 bases spanning the gap. CDR3 length equals 12 residues. The CDR3, as DNA: TGTGCCAGCAGTCTACTTTATCAGCCCCAGCATTTT. Translation: CASSLLYQPQHF.

Comments on this clonotype: A much larger clone differs from this one at a single base, so this may be a read error. The chain recombines TRBV6-6 with TRBJ1-2, with 7 bases lining up with TRBD1. CDR3 size: 15 residues. CDR1 is MNHNY and CDR2 is SVGAGI in the germline V gene (reference sequence). The chain's CDR3 is CVSSYSTGLDYGYTF. The CDR3 coding sequence is TGTGTCAGCAGTTATTCGACAGGGCTAGACTATGGCTACACCTTC.

The J gene is TRBJ2-7, the V gene TRBV11-1, with D uncertain. V was trimmed by 3 bases and J by 9 bases, leaving 12 bases between them. This CDR3 has 12 residues. Germline CDR1 reads SGHAT; CDR2 reads FQDESV (reference sequence). CDR3 loop: CASSFRPEWQYF. DNA for the CDR3: TGTGCCAGCAGCTTTAGGCCCGAGTGGCAGTACTTC.

This clonotype was counted once. CDR3 nucleotides: TGCAGTGCTAGCGAGGGGCCAACAAGTCAGCCCCAGCATTTT. Translated, it gives CSASEGPTSQPQHF. The chain recombines TRBV20-1 with TRBJ1-5; a weak D match, TRBD1 (5 bases). Germline V gene lookup returns CDR1 DFQATT and CDR2 SNEGSKA (reference sequence). CDR3 size: 14 residues. With 3 bases removed from V and 6 bases from J, the gap between germline ends came to 15 bases.

As to this clonotype: A much larger clone differs by one base, so this may be a read error. The rearrangement links TRBV6-5 to TRBJ1-2; D remains unclear. CDR1 is MNHEY and CDR2 is SVGAGI in the germline V gene. Trimming took 5 bases from V and 6 from J, leaving 13 bases between them. This CDR3 has 13 amino acids. CDR3 residues: CASSRKCGDGYTF. CDR3 in DNA: TGTGCCAGCAGTCGGAAATGTGGTGATGGCTACACCTTC.

The chain joins TRBV20-1 to TRBJ2-3; D is possibly TRBD2 (6 bases). This CDR3 is built from 14 residues. The V and J ends lost 6 bases and 3 bases respectively, with 16 bases between them. CDR1 and CDR2 (germline): DFQATT, SNEGSKA (reference sequence). The CDR3: CSAQIAEKTDTQYF. The CDR3, as DNA: TGCAGTGCACAAATAGCGGAAAAAACAGATACGCAGTATTTT.

This clonotype is judged medium-sized. The V call is TRBV20-1, the J call TRBJ1-2; unclear D gene. From germline, CDR1 is DFQATT and CDR2 SNEGSKA (reference sequence). V was clipped by 3 bases and J by 0 bases, with 8 bases between them. CDR3 length equals 13 residues. CDR3 residues: CSASSDTNYGYTF. The DNA of the CDR3 is TGCAGTGCTAGCTCGGATACTAACTATGGCTACACCTTC.

V and J are TRBV10-3 and TRBJ1-5; D perhaps matches TRBD1 (6 bases). The V gene's germline CDR1 is ENHRY and CDR2 SYGVKD. CDR3 length: 17 residues. Trimming took 0 bases from V and 5 from J, leaving 17 bases between them. CDR3 in DNA: TGTGCCATCAGTGAGTCGGGGTTTTTGGACAGACATCAGCCCCAGCATTTT. It yields the protein CAISESGFLDRHQPQHF.

V usage is TRBV6-2 or TRBV6-3 and J usage is TRBJ2-1; possibly TRBD1 for D (6 bases). Germline lookup yields CDR1 MNHEY and CDR2 SVGEGT. The CDR3 is 14 amino acids. Trimming took 6 bases from V and 4 from J, leaving 13 bases between them. CDR3 amino acids: CASRTLDRYNEQFF. CDR3 in DNA: TGTGCCAGCAGGACCCTCGACAGGTACAATGAGCAGTTCTTC.

The chain joins TRBV6-1 to TRBJ2-5, with D maybe TRBD1 (6 bases). Germline CDR1 is MNHNS and CDR2 is SASEGT. CDR3 size: 15 residues. With 7 bases removed from V and 5 bases from J, the gap between germline ends came to 20 bases. The CDR3 DNA follows: TGTGCCAGCAAGACCCGACAGGTCCAAGGGGAGACCCAGTACTTC. Its protein product is CASKTRQVQGETQYF.

The chain links TRBV7-2 to TRBJ2-5, with TRBD2 identical over 12 bases. The CDR3 sequence is 17 residues long. V shed 3 bases and J 5 bases; nucleotides not matched to a gene: 10. From germline, CDR1 is SGHTA and CDR2 FQGNSA. CDR3 amino acids: CASSFTSGGLGGETQYF. DNA for the CDR3: TGTGCCAGCAGCTTTACTAGCGGGGGGTTAGGTGGTGAGACCCAGTACTTC. Variable domain in full (rest from reference TRBV7-2 and TRBJ2-5): GAGVSQSPSNKVTEKGKDVELRCDPISGHTALYWYRQSLGQGLEFLIYFQGNSAPDKSGLPSDRFSAERTGGSVSTLTIQRTQQEDSAVYLCASSFTSGGLGGETQYFGPGTRLLVL.

The V and J genes are TRBV6-1 and TRBJ1-5; D remains ambiguous. The V end was cut by 8 bases, the J end by 1 base, with 18 bases between. The CDR3 extends over 16 amino acids. Germline V gene lookup returns CDR1 MNHNS and CDR2 SASEGT. In DNA form, the CDR3 reads TGTGCCAGCTCGGCCATGGAGGTAGGGAGCAATCAGCCCCAGCATTTT. This encodes CASSAMEVGSNQPQHF.

Only a few counts were recorded for this clonotype. The chain links TRBV6-5 to TRBJ1-6; 9 nucleotides agree with TRBD1. The CDR3 runs to 18 residues. The ends lost 4 bases at V and 7 bases at J; junction bases unmatched: 14. CDR1 is MNHEY and CDR2 is SVGAGI in the germline V gene. CDR3 bases: TGTGCCAGCAGTTCTCTAAACGGCGGGACAGGGTCAAATTCACCCCTCCACTTT. Its translation is CASSSLNGGTGSNSPLHF.

The chain recombines TRBV15 with TRBJ2-6, with D uncertain. The CDR3 totals 13 residues. CDR1 is LNHNV, CDR2 YYDKDF, per germline (reference sequence). Trimming cost V 6 bases and J 0 bases, with 3 bases left between them. The CDR3 DNA sequence: TGTGCCACCAGGTACTCTGGGGCCAACGTCCTGACTTTC. Its protein is CATRYSGANVLTF.

The CDR3 nucleotides are TGTGCCAGCAGTTTTAGCCGGGACTTCTTCGAGGGCTACAATGAGCAGTTCTTC. Amino acid sequence: CASSFSRDFFEGYNEQFF. The chain has TRBV28 and TRBJ2-1, with D possibly matching TRBD2 (6 bases). The CDR3 has 18 residues. CDR1 is MDHEN, CDR2 SYDVKM, per germline. With 3 bases removed from V and 3 bases from J, the gap between germline ends came to 21 bases.

The table lists this clonotype with a few counts. The chain links TRBV24-1 to TRBJ1-2; D might be TRBD1 (5 bases). Germline loops: CDR1 KGHDR, CDR2 SFDVKD. V was shortened by 3 bases and J by 1 base, with 11 bases between the two germline ends. This CDR3 comprises 15 residues. In DNA form, the CDR3 reads TGTGCCACCAGTGATGGGACCCCACTTAACTATGGCTACACCTTC. Translating gives CATSDGTPLNYGYTF.

The chain combines TRBV20-1 with TRBJ2-7; no clear D. CDR3 length equals 11 residues. V was cut by 4 bases and J by 12 bases, with 16 bases left in between. Germline-derived CDR1 and CDR2 are DFQATT and SNEGSKA (reference sequence). CDR3 protein: CSANQSGLGYF. As DNA, the CDR3 is TGCAGTGCTAACCAGTCGGGCTTGGGGTACTTC.

This clonotype was seen a few times. The junction does not match germline at one end; this may be a read error. J is TRBJ2-7 and V is TRBV7-2, with TRBD1 matching 7 bases. The germline gives CDR1 SGHTA, CDR2 FQGNSA. There are 16 residues in the CDR3. The CDR3 is CASSLAYRDSHYEQYF. In DNA, the CDR3 is TGTGCTAGCAGCTTAGCCTACCGGGACAGTCACTACGAGCAGTACTTC.

This clonotype was counted a few times. The J gene is TRBJ2-5, the V gene TRBV10-3, with a tentative D call TRBD1 (5 bases). Germline-derived CDR1 and CDR2 are ENHRY and SYGVKD. The CDR3 has 16 amino acids. Trimming took off 3 bases at V and 5 bases at J, with 19 bases between the two ends. This chain's CDR3 is CAISDRGWSHGETQYF. Here the CDR3 DNA reads TGTGCCATCAGTGATAGGGGCTGGTCCCACGGGGAGACCCAGTACTTC.

The chain is built from TRBV11-2 and TRBJ1-2; D possibly corresponds to TRBD1 (5 bases). The V and J ends lost 1 base and 4 bases respectively, with 19 bases between them. The germline CDR1 and CDR2 sequences are SGHAT and FQNNGV. The CDR3 loop spans 17 amino acids. The CDR3 spells CASSLGGLPHIGYGYTF. The CDR3 nucleotides are TGTGCCAGCAGCTTAGGGGGGTTACCCCATATAGGCTATGGCTACACCTTC. The entire variable domain, with the rest obtained from reference TRBV11-2 and TRBJ1-2, is as follows: EAGVAQSPRYKIIEKRQSVAFWCNPISGHATLYWYQQILGQGPKLLIQFQNNGVVDDSQLPKDRFSAERLKGVDSTLKIQPAKLEDSAVYLCASSLGGLPHIGYGYTFGSGTRLTVV.

In its sample, this clonotype is medium-sized. The J gene is TRBJ1-1, the V gene TRBV29-1; the match to TRBD1 covers 8 bases. From germline, CDR1 is SQVTM and CDR2 ANQGSEA. This CDR3 spans 13 amino acids. After removal of 6 bases from V and 4 bases from J, the junction contained 7 bases not matched to a gene. CDR3 sequence: CSVRGQGSTEAFF. CDR3 bases: TGCAGCGTCCGAGGACAGGGTAGCACTGAAGCTTTCTTT.

This clonotype was counted between two and nine times. The chain has TRBV19 and TRBJ2-7; 10 bases match TRBD2. In germline, CDR1 is LNHDA, CDR2 SQIVND (reference sequence). Trimming removed 4 bases from V and 2 bases from J; junction bases left unmatched: 5. The CDR3 consists of 15 residues. The CDR3 region is CASSRLAGLPYEQYF. CDR3 sequence (DNA): TGTGCCAGTAGTAGACTAGCGGGCCTCCCCTACGAGCAGTACTTC.

The gene calls are TRBV7-2 and TRBJ2-1; 7 bases align to TRBD2. The CDR3 spans 15 residues. V gave up 5 bases and J gave up 4 bases; unmatched junction bases: 8. Germline V lookup: CDR1 SGHTA, CDR2 FQGNSA. The CDR3 reads CASSDGGAGYNEQFF. CDR3 sequence (DNA): TGTGCCAGCAGCGACGGGGGAGCGGGGTACAATGAGCAGTTCTTC.